This TCR beta chain was identified in a study of cytotoxic CD8 clonotypes in ibrutinib-treated CLL. Study-level results: Lymph node repertoires were not studied, and sampling times were unmatched. Public clonotypes were seen rarely and were contracted or stable on treatment.

As to this clone: The antigen is not known.

With sequencing, the targeted depth ranged from 1 in 200,000 to 1 in 1 million T cells. The assay was immunoSEQ multiplex PCR, and TCRdb's table has in-frame clones only and misses some. Of roughly 200,000 clones listed, just under 80% were seen once; the top ten hold about an eighth. The sequence came from a human donor with chronic lymphocytic leukemia. The sequencing used PBMCs, collected after 12 months of ibrutinib treatment.

CDR3 sequence: CASGSGPTTGELFF. The CDR3 DNA reads as TGTGCCAGCGGATCGGGCCCCACGACCGGGGAGCTGTTTTTT. The V and J genes are TRBV11-3 and TRBJ2-2; D is unclear. Per the germline V gene, CDR1 is SGHNT and CDR2 is YENEEA. The CDR3 has 14 residues. V was cut by 8 bases and J by 5 bases, with 15 bases left in between. The whole variable domain, remainder taken from reference TRBV11-3 and TRBJ2-2, is EAGVVQSPRYKIIEKKQPVAFWCNPISGHNTLYWYLQNLGQGPELLIRYENEEAVDDSQLPKDRFSAERLKGVDSTLKIQPAELGDSAVYLCASGSGPTTGELFFGEGSRLTVL.